One sample yielded the 15 T cell receptor beta chains listed below, sequenced in a study of T cell repertoires in cytomegalovirus infection. These receptors have no known antigen. Each CDR3 protein is one row after TCRdb ran MiXCR on the reads. The sample has nearly 70,000 distinct CDR3 sequences, 20% to 25% seen once. Sequencing was performed on PBMCs, sequenced either directly or after in vitro stimulation (not recorded which). The source is a human donor in good health (CMV status not recorded). Some clones in this sample may be carry-over from other donors' samples.

V and J are TRBV7-2 and TRBJ2-2; D gene uncertain. The CDR3 contains 16 residues. Germline lookup yields CDR1 SGHTA and CDR2 FQGNSA. Trimming took off 1 base at V and 3 bases at J, with 12 bases between the two ends. The CDR3, as DNA: TGTGCCAGCAGCTTAGTAGGATCTACCCACACCGGGGAGCTGTTTTTT. It codes for CASSLVGSTHTGELFF.

The V gene is TRBV15, the J gene TRBJ2-7, with TRBD1 identical over 11 bases. V trimming: 3 bases; J trimming: 1 base; junction bases outside the gene matches: 5. The CDR3 runs to 16 residues. From germline, CDR1 is LNHNV and CDR2 YYDKDF (reference sequence). This chain's CDR3 is CATSRLGQGGSYEQYV. CDR3 nucleotides: TGTGCCACCAGCAGGCTGGGACAGGGGGGTTCCTACGAGCAGTACGTC.

CDR3 sequence: CASSSGGAGYEQYF. CDR3 coding DNA: TGTGCCAGCAGCTCCGGGGGCGCTGGGTACGAGCAGTACTTC. The rearrangement links TRBV7-2 to TRBJ2-7; D is possibly TRBD1 or TRBD2 (6 bases each). The CDR3 loop spans 14 amino acids. CDR1 and CDR2 from the germline V gene are SGHTA and FQGNSA. Between the trimmed V and J ends, which lost 4 bases and 4 bases, there was a span of 14 bases.

The V and J genes are TRBV5-1 and TRBJ2-3; no definite D call. The germline V gene has CDR1 SGHRS and CDR2 YFSETQ. V lost 5 bases, J lost 5 bases, and 12 bases lay in between. This CDR3 has 13 residues. CDR3 protein: CASRVSGQDTQYF. The CDR3 nucleotides read TGCGCCAGCAGGGTATCGGGCCAAGATACGCAGTATTTT.

The chain couples TRBV7-2 to TRBJ2-1; 9 bases line up with TRBD2. Looked up from germline, CDR1 is SGHTA and CDR2 is FQGNSA. The CDR3 extends over 16 amino acids. V dropped 2 bases and J dropped 8; count of bases not matched to a gene: 10. Here the CDR3 reads CASSLSGGRADHEQFF. The CDR3 coding sequence is TGTGCCAGCAGCTTATCGGGCGGGAGGGCCGACCATGAGCAGTTCTTC.

This clonotype was recorded a few times. The chain has TRBV19 and TRBJ2-5, with 12 nucleotides matching TRBD2. Germline V gene data show CDR1 as LNHDA and CDR2 as SQIVND (reference sequence). The CDR3 is 15 amino acids. J gave up 4 bases and V 5 bases, and 5 bases lay outside the gene matches. This CDR3 is CASSVPGLAGETQYF. In nucleotides, the CDR3 is TGTGCCAGTAGTGTCCCGGGACTAGCGGGAGAGACCCAGTACTTC.

This clonotype was seen more than once but under ten times. The gene calls are TRBV7-9 and TRBJ2-1, with 9 nucleotides matching TRBD2. The CDR3 has 18 residues. Trimming at V came to 2 bases and at J to 7 bases, leaving 15 bases not matched to a gene. Germline V gene sequence: CDR1 SEHNR, CDR2 FQNEAQ (reference sequence). The CDR3 sequence is CASSLIGGVSGSSNEQFF. CDR3 in DNA: TGTGCCAGCAGCTTAATAGGTGGGGTTAGCGGGAGTTCTAATGAGCAGTTCTTC. Full variable domain (missing parts from reference TRBV7-9 and TRBJ2-1): DTGVSQNPRHKITKRGQNVTFRCDPISEHNRLYWYRQTLGQGPEFLTYFQNEAQLEKSRLLSDRFSAERPKGSFSTLEIQRTEQGDSAMYLCASSLIGGVSGSSNEQFFGPGTRLTVL.

This clonotype has a handful of counts. The genes are TRBV7-9 and TRBJ2-1; D is possibly TRBD1 (5 bases). The germline CDR1 and CDR2 sequences are SEHNR and FQNEAQ (reference sequence). The CDR3 loop spans 12 amino acids. V was pared by 11 bases and J by 10 bases, with 18 bases between. CDR3 amino acids: CASQLGVWEQFF. DNA of the CDR3: TGTGCCTCCCAGTTAGGGGTGTGGGAGCAGTTCTTC.

This clonotype turned up a few times. CDR3 sequence: CASSFGTGSNEKLFF. The CDR3 DNA follows: TGTGCCAGCAGCTTCGGGACAGGGTCAAATGAAAAACTGTTTTTT. The chain has TRBV7-2 and TRBJ1-4; 9 bases are shared with TRBD1. Per the germline V gene, CDR1 is SGHTA and CDR2 is FQGNSA. Unmatched junction bases numbered 4, after V lost 3 bases and J lost 5 bases. CDR3 length: 15 residues.

This clonotype appeared many times. V and J are TRBV12-3 or TRBV12-4 and TRBJ1-4; the match to TRBD1 covers 7 bases. There are 16 residues in the CDR3. V lost 4 bases to trimming and J lost 0 bases; unmatched junction nucleotides: 5. The CDR3 loop reads CASSWDSPSTNEKLFF. DNA of the CDR3: TGTGCCAGCAGTTGGGACAGCCCATCAACTAATGAAAAACTGTTTTTT.

This clonotype was observed a handful of times. The chain recombines TRBV5-4 with TRBJ2-1; D uncertain. There are 14 residues in the CDR3. The germline V gene encodes CDR1 SGHNT and CDR2 YYREEE (reference sequence). V was pared by 3 bases and J by 8 bases, with 15 bases between. The CDR3 is CASSYTSQQDEQFF. CDR3 sequence (DNA): TGTGCCAGCAGCTATACCTCCCAGCAAGATGAGCAGTTCTTC.

This clonotype was seen repeatedly, ten times or more. The rearrangement links TRBV5-1 to TRBJ2-3, with 11 bases that match TRBD2. Germline loops: CDR1 SGHRS, CDR2 YFSETQ. The V segment lost 4 bases and the J segment 5 bases; nucleotides outside the gene matches: 15. The CDR3 runs to 18 residues. The CDR3 sequence: CASSQRSLAGGARDTQYF. CDR3 nucleotides: TGCGCCAGCAGCCAACGAAGCCTAGCGGGAGGAGCAAGAGATACGCAGTATTTT.

This clonotype has more than one count but fewer than ten. The V and J genes are TRBV12-3 or TRBV12-4 and TRBJ1-1; weak D call: TRBD1 (5 bases). Trimming removed 5 bases from V and 1 base from J, with 14 bases in between. The CDR3 runs to 15 residues. The CDR3: CASSIFRGKNTEAFF. CDR3 nucleotide sequence: TGTGCCAGCAGTATCTTTCGGGGGAAGAACACTGAAGCTTTCTTT.

This chain links TRBV10-3 with TRBJ2-7; 9 bases map to TRBD2. V shed 5 bases, J shed 3 bases, and the junction held 5 bases outside the gene matches. The CDR3 contains 14 residues. CDR1 and CDR2 (germline): ENHRY, SYGVKD. The CDR3 is CAISPSGNNYEQYF. For the CDR3, the DNA is TGTGCCATCAGTCCTAGCGGGAACAACTACGAGCAGTACTTC.

This clonotype was seen a few times. The chain is built from TRBV6-6 and TRBJ2-1; 9 bases agree with TRBD1. With V trimmed by 6 bases and J by 0 bases, 3 bases remained unmatched. Germline CDR1 MNHNY, CDR2 SVGAGI (reference sequence). The CDR3 extends over 15 amino acids. CDR3 in amino acids: CASRAGQGSYNEQFF. For the CDR3, the DNA is TGTGCCAGCAGAGCGGGACAGGGCTCCTACAATGAGCAGTTCTTC.